This entry lists 20 T cell receptor beta chains sequenced from one sample in a study of blood T cell repertoires in COVID-19. Some clones are missing from TCRdb's copy, which holds only in-frame ones; the method was immunoSEQ multiplex PCR. The sample has roughly 150,000 clones, around four fifths seen once; the top ten hold 7.5% to 10%. Sequencing was done on a sample of peripheral blood. The receptors originated from a woman older than 75 with COVID-19, enrolled during active disease.

This chain uses TRBV5-1 with TRBJ2-2, with D perhaps TRBD1 (6 bases). The CDR3 runs 16 residues. CDR1 SGHRS and CDR2 YFSETQ come from the germline V gene. The ends were cut back, 4 bases at V and 0 bases at J, with 13 bases in the middle. CDR3 amino acids: CASSTAGTTNTGELFF. The DNA of the CDR3 is TGCGCCAGCAGCACCGCCGGGACAACGAACACCGGGGAGCTGTTTTTT.

This chain uses TRBV6-5 with TRBJ1-5, with 8 positions matching TRBD1. The junction had 3 bases not matched to a gene; V was cut back by 6 bases and J by 5 bases. Germline-derived CDR1 and CDR2 are MNHEY and SVGAGI. This CDR3 is built from 13 residues. The CDR3 loop reads CASSGQGDQPQHF. The DNA for the CDR3 is TGTGCCAGCAGCGGACAGGGTGATCAGCCCCAGCATTTT.

The chain combines TRBV11-2 with TRBJ2-3; D is undetermined. The CDR3 loop spans 12 amino acids. Germline V gene lookup returns CDR1 SGHAT and CDR2 FQNNGV. Trimming removed 0 bases from V and 14 bases from J, with 12 bases in between. The CDR3 loop reads CASSLDFSSGYF. The CDR3 nucleotides read TGTGCCAGCAGCTTAGACTTCTCGAGTGGGTATTTT.

The chain recombines TRBV6-6 with TRBJ2-2; 7 bases fit TRBD2. V shed 0 bases and J 5 bases; nucleotides not matched to a gene: 3. The germline V gene has CDR1 MNHNY and CDR2 SVGAGI (reference sequence). This CDR3 has 15 residues. CDR3 in DNA: TGTGCCAGCAGTTACTCGCGGGGGTGGACCGGGGAGCTGTTTTTT. It is translated as CASSYSRGWTGELFF.

The rearrangement joins TRBV7-2 to TRBJ2-2; D is possibly TRBD2 (6 bases). The germline CDR1 and CDR2 sequences are SGHTA and FQGNSA. Trimming shortened V by 4 bases and J by 2 bases, and 11 bases separated the two germline ends. The CDR3 totals 15 residues. CDR3 amino acids: CASSWRGLNTGELFF. CDR3 DNA sequence: TGTGCCAGCAGCTGGCGGGGACTTAACACCGGGGAGCTGTTTTTT.

This clone was counted between two and nine times. CDR3 sequence reads: CASSQARTDFRANEQFF. The DNA for the CDR3 is TGCGCCAGCAGCCAGGCGAGAACGGACTTCAGAGCCAATGAGCAGTTCTTC. V and J are TRBV4-1 and TRBJ2-1; tentative D call: TRBD2 (5 bases). Germline assignment: CDR1 MGHRA and CDR2 YSYEKL. CDR3 length equals 17 residues. The germline V and J ends were trimmed by 3 bases and 6 bases, with 21 bases remaining between them.

V and J are TRBV29-1 and TRBJ2-5, with D tentatively TRBD1 (6 bases). V gave up 7 bases and J gave up 4 bases, with 28 bases separating them. This CDR3 region has 17 residues. Germline CDR1 is SQVTM and CDR2 is ANQGSEA. CDR3 amino acids: CSAGGVVGQPFGETQYF. The CDR3 region has the DNA TGCAGCGCCGGAGGAGTTGTCGGACAGCCCTTTGGAGAGACCCAGTACTTC.

CDR3 protein: CASSLPPTGNQPQHF. CDR3 nucleotides: TGTGCCAGCAGCCTCCCCCCGACAGGGAATCAGCCCCAGCATTTT. The rearrangement links TRBV6-2 or TRBV6-3 to TRBJ1-5, with 7 positions matching TRBD1. The CDR3 consists of 15 residues. Germline values: CDR1 MNHEY, CDR2 SVGEGT. The junction had 9 bases not matched to a gene; V was cut back by 6 bases and J by 4 bases.

This rearrangement joins TRBV12-3 or TRBV12-4 to TRBJ2-7, with D unresolved. Trimming shortened V by 4 bases and J by 1 base, and 5 bases separated the two germline ends. This CDR3 spans 12 amino acids. The CDR3 nucleotides read TGTGCCAGCAGTTCCTTATCCTACGAGCAGTACTTC. It is translated as CASSSLSYEQYF.

The V call is TRBV3-1 (or the pseudogene TRBV3-2), the J call TRBJ2-1; D possibly corresponds to TRBD2 (5 bases). The V end lost 5 bases, the J end lost 9 bases, and 23 bases lay between the germline ends. CDR3 length equals 16 residues. Germline V gene sequence: CDR1 LGHDT, CDR2 YNNKEL (reference sequence). CDR3 loop: CASSSSTISTRGEQFF. The CDR3 DNA reads as TGTGCCAGCAGCTCATCGACTATTTCGACTCGTGGTGAGCAGTTCTTC.

This clone was seen once. J is TRBJ1-2 and V is TRBV6-5; 7 bases are a match to TRBD1. V lost 4 bases and J lost 2; bases outside the gene matches: 4. This CDR3 spans 14 amino acids. Germline CDR1 is MNHEY and CDR2 is SVGAGI. CDR3 sequence: CASSSSTGNYGYTF. DNA of the CDR3: TGTGCCAGCAGTTCGTCGACAGGGAACTATGGCTACACCTTC.

Regarding this clone: Other DNA sequences within the sample encode an identical CDR3. The chain carries TRBV12-3 or TRBV12-4 and TRBJ2-5; D remains unclear. With 2 bases removed from V and 4 bases from J, the gap between germline ends came to 5 bases. This CDR3 has 12 residues. CDR3 DNA: TGTGCCAGCAGTTTATCCAGAGAGACCCAGTACTTC. It specifies CASSLSRETQYF.

The chain carries TRBV5-4 and TRBJ2-2, with 8 bases identical to TRBD2. Germline loops: CDR1 SGHNT, CDR2 YYREEE (reference sequence). The CDR3 covers 15 residues. Trimming at V came to 1 base and at J to 6 bases, leaving 5 bases not matched to a gene. The CDR3 nucleotides read TGTGCCAGCAGCTTGCCTAGCGGGTCGGCCGGGGAGCTGTTTTTT. Translation: CASSLPSGSAGELFF. The whole variable domain, remainder taken from reference TRBV5-4 and TRBJ2-2, is ETGVTQSPTHLIKTRGQQVTLRCSSQSGHNTVSWYQQALGQGPQFIFQYYREEENGRGNFPPRFSGLQFPNYSSELNVNALELDDSALYLCASSLPSGSAGELFFGEGSRLTVL.

This chain joins TRBV21-1 and TRBJ1-1. TRBV21-1 is a documented pseudogene. The CDR3 contains 15 residues. CDR3 in amino acids: CASSPQGGGNTEAFF. The CDR3 bases are TGTGCCAGCAGCCCTCAGGGAGGGGGAAACACTGAAGCTTTCTTT.

The chain uses TRBV10-3 and TRBJ1-2; 10 bases are a match to TRBD1. Trimming took 7 bases from V and 3 from J; bases not matched to a gene: 5. The germline V gene has CDR1 ENHRY and CDR2 SYGVKD. The CDR3 has 14 amino acids. The CDR3 loop is CAINDRGQDYGYTF. CDR3 coding DNA: TGTGCCATCAACGACAGGGGGCAGGACTATGGCTACACCTTC.

The V call is TRBV10-3, the J call TRBJ1-2; D is unresolved. CDR3 length: 15 amino acids. Between the trimmed V and J ends, which lost 0 bases and 8 bases, there was a span of 16 bases. CDR1 ENHRY and CDR2 SYGVKD come from the germline V gene. CDR3 amino acids: CAISESQGTVLGYTF. The CDR3 coding sequence is TGTGCCATCAGTGAGTCGCAAGGAACAGTCCTGGGCTACACCTTC.

The V call is TRBV28, the J call TRBJ1-1; weak D call: TRBD1 (6 bases). The CDR3 consists of 17 residues. Germline V gene lookup returns CDR1 MDHEN and CDR2 SYDVKM. The germline V and J ends were trimmed by 6 bases and 3 bases, with 23 bases remaining between them. CDR3 region: CASREVTGLRLDTEAFF. In DNA, the CDR3 is TGTGCCAGCAGAGAGGTGACAGGCCTAAGGTTGGACACTGAAGCTTTCTTT.

Only one count was recorded for this clone. The chain employs TRBV27 and TRBJ2-5; perhaps TRBD1 as D (5 bases). V was shortened by 1 base and J by 5 bases, with 14 bases between the two germline ends. The CDR3 loop spans 15 amino acids. Germline V gene sequence: CDR1 MNHEY, CDR2 SMNVEV (reference sequence). In DNA, the CDR3 is TGTGCCAGCAGTTTATGGGCCAGGGCGCGTGAGACCCAGTACTTC. Its translation: CASSLWARARETQYF.

The J gene is TRBJ1-6, the V gene TRBV20-1; TRBD1 aligns across 9 bases. Germline lookup yields CDR1 DFQATT and CDR2 SNEGSKA (reference sequence). This CDR3 spans 15 amino acids. V shed 3 bases and J 7 bases; nucleotides not matched to a gene: 7. The CDR3 DNA is TGCAGTGCTAGTTCCCCGGGACAGGGAAATTCACCCCTCCACTTT. Its protein is CSASSPGQGNSPLHF.

V and J are TRBV2 and TRBJ1-2, with 7 bases fitting TRBD1. Germline CDR1 reads SNHLY; CDR2 reads FYNNEI. The CDR3 totals 14 residues. The ends lost 3 bases at V and 2 bases at J; junction bases unmatched: 3. Here the CDR3 DNA reads TGTGCCAGCAGTGACCAGACAGGGAACTATGGCTACACCTTC. This encodes CASSDQTGNYGYTF.